The 5 T cell receptor beta chains listed next were all sequenced from one sample in a study of technical replicates of blood from four donors. The protocol was immunoSEQ multiplex PCR, while the TCRdb copy is restricted to in-frame clones and leaves out a portion. This repertoire shows tens of thousands of clones, approximately 96% found once; its top ten account for around 0.2%. The sequenced sample consisted of T cells isolated from PBMCs. Receptors were obtained from a human donor in good health.

The V call is TRBV10-3, the J call TRBJ2-1, with TRBD1 matching over 11 bases. The germline V gene has CDR1 ENHRY and CDR2 SYGVKD. CDR3 length equals 15 residues. Germline trimming cut 3 bases from V and 10 bases from J; bases unmatched to any gene: 8. CDR3 in amino acids: CAISDLGQGAGEQFF. For the CDR3, the DNA is TGTGCCATCAGTGATCTTGGACAGGGGGCTGGCGAGCAGTTCTTC.

A single count supports this clone. V is TRBV5-6 and J is TRBJ2-1; 9 bases match TRBD1. Looked up from germline, CDR1 is SGHDT and CDR2 is YYEEEE. The CDR3 has 16 amino acids. V shed 0 bases and J 13 bases; nucleotides not matched to a gene: 14. CDR3 in DNA: TGTGCCAGCAGCTTGGGAACAGGGGGCCCCCTGCTTGTCCAGTTCTTC. Residues: CASSLGTGGPLLVQFF.

The chain uses TRBV4-2 and TRBJ1-6; D may be TRBD1 (5 bases). Trimming pared 3 bases from V and 0 bases from J, leaving 12 bases between. The V gene's germline CDR1 is LGHNA and CDR2 YNFKEQ. This CDR3 comprises 17 residues. CDR3 residues: CASSQRDLSSYNSPLHF. The CDR3, as DNA: TGTGCCAGCAGCCAGAGGGACTTAAGCTCCTATAATTCACCCCTCCACTTT.

The V and J genes are TRBV2 and TRBJ1-1, with D unresolved. V was trimmed by 8 bases and J by 0 bases, leaving 25 bases between them. CDR3 size: 18 residues. Germline V gene data show CDR1 as SNHLY and CDR2 as FYNNEI. CDR3 protein: CASVYLTTGRAMNTEAFF. CDR3 coding DNA: TGTGCCAGCGTCTACCTCACCACGGGTAGAGCTATGAACACTGAAGCTTTCTTT.

The chain employs TRBV28 and TRBJ2-7; D remains ambiguous. Germline V gene sequence: CDR1 MDHEN, CDR2 SYDVKM. CDR3 length equals 14 residues. The V end lost 4 bases, the J end lost 1 base, and 11 bases lay between the germline ends. CDR3 bases: TGTGCCAGCAGTTCTCCTCTGCGGTCCTACGAGCAGTACTTC. Translation: CASSSPLRSYEQYF.